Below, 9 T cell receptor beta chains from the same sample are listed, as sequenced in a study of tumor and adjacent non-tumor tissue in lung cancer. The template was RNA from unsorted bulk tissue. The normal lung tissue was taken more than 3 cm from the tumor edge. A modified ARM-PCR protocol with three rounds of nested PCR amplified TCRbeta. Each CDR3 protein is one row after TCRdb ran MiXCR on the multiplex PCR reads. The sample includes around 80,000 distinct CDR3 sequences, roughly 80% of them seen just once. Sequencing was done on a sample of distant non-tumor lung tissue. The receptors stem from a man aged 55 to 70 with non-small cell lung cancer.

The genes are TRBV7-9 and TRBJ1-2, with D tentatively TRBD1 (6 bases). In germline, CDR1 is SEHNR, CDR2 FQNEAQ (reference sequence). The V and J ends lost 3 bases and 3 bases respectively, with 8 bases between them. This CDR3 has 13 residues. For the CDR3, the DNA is TGTGCCAGCAGCTTCGGGACATACTATGGCTACACCTTC. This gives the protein CASSFGTYYGYTF.

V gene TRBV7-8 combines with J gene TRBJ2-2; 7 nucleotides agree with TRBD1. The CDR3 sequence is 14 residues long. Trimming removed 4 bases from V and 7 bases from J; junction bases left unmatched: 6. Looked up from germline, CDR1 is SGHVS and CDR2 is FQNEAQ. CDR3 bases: TGTGCCAGCAGCTCGGGACAGAGCCTCGGGGAGCTGTTTTTT. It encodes CASSSGQSLGELFF.

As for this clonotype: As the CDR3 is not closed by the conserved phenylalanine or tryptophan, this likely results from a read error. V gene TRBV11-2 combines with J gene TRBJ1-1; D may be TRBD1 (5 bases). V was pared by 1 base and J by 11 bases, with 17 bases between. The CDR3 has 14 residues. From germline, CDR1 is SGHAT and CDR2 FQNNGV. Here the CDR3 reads CASSLAPGAGGAFS. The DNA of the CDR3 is TGTGCCAGCAGCTTAGCCCCCGGGGCAGGAGGGGCTTTCTCT.

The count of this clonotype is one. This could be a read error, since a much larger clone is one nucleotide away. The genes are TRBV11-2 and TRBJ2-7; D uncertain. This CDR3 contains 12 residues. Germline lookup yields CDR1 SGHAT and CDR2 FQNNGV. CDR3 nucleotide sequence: TGTGCCAGCAGCTTAGGATCCGACGAGCAGCACTTC. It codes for CASSLGSDEQHF.

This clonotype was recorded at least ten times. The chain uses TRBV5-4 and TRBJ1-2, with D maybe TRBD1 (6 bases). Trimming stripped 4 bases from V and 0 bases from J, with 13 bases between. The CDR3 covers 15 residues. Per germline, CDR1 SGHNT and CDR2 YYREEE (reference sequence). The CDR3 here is CASSLPTGANYGYTF. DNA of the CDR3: TGTGCCAGCAGCCTTCCGACAGGAGCTAACTATGGCTACACCTTC.

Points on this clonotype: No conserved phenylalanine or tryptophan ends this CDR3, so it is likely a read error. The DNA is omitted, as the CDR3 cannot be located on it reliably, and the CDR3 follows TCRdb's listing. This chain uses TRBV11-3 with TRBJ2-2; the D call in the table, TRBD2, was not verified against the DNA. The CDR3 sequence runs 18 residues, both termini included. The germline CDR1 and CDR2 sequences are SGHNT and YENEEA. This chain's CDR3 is CANSSRGAGGYRAGELFL.

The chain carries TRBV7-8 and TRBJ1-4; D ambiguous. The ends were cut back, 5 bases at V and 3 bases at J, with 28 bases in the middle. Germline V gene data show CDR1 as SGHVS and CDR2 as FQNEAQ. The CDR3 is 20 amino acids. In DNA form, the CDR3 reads TGTGCCAGCAGCCTTTTCCCTCCGAGACTGCGAAACGCAGCTAATGAAAAACTGTTTTTT. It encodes CASSLFPPRLRNAANEKLFF. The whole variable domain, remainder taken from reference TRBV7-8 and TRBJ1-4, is GAGVSQSPRYKVAKRGQDVALRCDPISGHVSLFWYQQALGQGPEFLTYFQNEAQLDKSGLPSDRFFAERPEGSVSTLKIQRTQQEDSAVYLCASSLFPPRLRNAANEKLFFGSGTQLSVL.

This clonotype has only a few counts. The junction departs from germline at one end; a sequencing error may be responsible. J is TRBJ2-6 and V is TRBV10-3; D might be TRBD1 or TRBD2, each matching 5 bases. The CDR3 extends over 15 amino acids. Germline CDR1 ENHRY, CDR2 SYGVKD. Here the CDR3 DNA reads TGTGCCATCAGTGAGTCGGACTCTGGGGCCTACGTCCTGACTTTC. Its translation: CAISESDSGAYVLTF.

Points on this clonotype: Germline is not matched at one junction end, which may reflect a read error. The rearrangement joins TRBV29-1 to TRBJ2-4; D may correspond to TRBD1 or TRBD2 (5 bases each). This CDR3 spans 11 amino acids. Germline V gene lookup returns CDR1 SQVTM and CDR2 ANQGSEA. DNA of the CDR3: TGCAGCGGAGGGGAAGGAAACATTCAGTACTTT. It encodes CSGGEGNIQYF.